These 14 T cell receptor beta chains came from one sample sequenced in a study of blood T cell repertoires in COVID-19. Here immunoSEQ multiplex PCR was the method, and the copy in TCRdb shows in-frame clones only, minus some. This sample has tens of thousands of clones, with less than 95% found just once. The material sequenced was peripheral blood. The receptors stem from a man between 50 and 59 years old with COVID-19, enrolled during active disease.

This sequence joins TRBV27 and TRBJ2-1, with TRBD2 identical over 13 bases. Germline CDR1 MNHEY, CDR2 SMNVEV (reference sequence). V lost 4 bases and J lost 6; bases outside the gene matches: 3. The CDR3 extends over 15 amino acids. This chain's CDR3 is CASSSGTSGTNEQFF. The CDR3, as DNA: TGTGCCAGCAGTTCCGGGACTAGCGGGACCAATGAGCAGTTCTTC.

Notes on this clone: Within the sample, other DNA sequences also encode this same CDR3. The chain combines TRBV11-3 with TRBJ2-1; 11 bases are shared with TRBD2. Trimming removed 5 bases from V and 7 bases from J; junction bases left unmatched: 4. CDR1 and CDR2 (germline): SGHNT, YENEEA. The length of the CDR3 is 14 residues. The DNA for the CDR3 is TGTGCCAGCAGCCTCGGACTAGCGGGTAATGAGCAGTTCTTC. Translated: CASSLGLAGNEQFF.

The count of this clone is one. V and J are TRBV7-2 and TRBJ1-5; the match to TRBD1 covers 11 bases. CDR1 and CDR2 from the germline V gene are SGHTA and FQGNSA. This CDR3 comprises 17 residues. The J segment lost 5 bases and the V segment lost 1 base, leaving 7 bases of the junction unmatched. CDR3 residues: CASSLGAGTGGHQPQHF. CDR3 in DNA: TGTGCCAGCAGCTTAGGAGCGGGGACAGGGGGTCATCAGCCCCAGCATTTT.

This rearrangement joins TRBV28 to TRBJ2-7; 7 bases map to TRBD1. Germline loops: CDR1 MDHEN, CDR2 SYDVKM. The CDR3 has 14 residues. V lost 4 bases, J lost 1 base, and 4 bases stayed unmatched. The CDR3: CASSSSTGSYEQYF. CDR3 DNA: TGTGCCAGCAGTTCCTCGACAGGGTCCTACGAGCAGTACTTC. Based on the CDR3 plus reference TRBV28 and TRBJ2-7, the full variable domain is DVKVTQSSRYLVKRTGEKVFLECVQDMDHENMFWYRQDPGLGLRLIYFSYDVKMKEKGDIPEGYSVSREKKERFSLILESASTNQTSMYLCASSSSTGSYEQYFGPGTRLTVT.

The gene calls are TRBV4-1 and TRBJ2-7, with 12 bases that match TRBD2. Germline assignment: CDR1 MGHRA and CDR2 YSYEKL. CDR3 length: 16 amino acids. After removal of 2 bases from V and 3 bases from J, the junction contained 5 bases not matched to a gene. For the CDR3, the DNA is TGCGCCAGCAGCCAAACTAGCGGGAGGTTATTCTACGAGCAGTACTTC. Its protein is CASSQTSGRLFYEQYF.

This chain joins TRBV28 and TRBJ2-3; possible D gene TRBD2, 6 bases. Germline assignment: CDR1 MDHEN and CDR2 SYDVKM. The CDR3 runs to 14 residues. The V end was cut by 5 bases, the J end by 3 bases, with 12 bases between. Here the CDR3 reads CASSRERVTDTQYF. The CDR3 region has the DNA TGTGCCAGCAGTCGGGAGCGGGTTACAGATACGCAGTATTTT. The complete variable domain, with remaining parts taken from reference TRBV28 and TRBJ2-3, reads DVKVTQSSRYLVKRTGEKVFLECVQDMDHENMFWYRQDPGLGLRLIYFSYDVKMKEKGDIPEGYSVSREKKERFSLILESASTNQTSMYLCASSRERVTDTQYFGPGTRLTVL.

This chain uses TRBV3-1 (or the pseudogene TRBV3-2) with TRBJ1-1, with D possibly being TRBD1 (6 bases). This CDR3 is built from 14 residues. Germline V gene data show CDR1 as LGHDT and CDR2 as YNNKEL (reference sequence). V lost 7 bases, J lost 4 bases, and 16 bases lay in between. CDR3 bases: TGTGCCAGCACCAGGGGAGTTTTGAGCACTGAAGCTTTCTTT. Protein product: CASTRGVLSTEAFF.

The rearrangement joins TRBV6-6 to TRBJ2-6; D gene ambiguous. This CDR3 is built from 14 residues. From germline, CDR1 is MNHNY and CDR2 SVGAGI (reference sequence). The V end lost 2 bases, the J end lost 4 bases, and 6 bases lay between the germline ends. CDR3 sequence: CASSYDNGANVLTF. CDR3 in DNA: TGTGCCAGCAGTTACGACAACGGGGCCAACGTCCTGACTTTC.

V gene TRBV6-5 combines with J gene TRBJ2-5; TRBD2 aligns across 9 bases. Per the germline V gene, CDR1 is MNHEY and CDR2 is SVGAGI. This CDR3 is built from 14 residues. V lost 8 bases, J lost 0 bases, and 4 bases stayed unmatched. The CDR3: CASGAGGDQETQYF. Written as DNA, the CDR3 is TGTGCCAGCGGAGCGGGAGGAGACCAAGAGACCCAGTACTTC.

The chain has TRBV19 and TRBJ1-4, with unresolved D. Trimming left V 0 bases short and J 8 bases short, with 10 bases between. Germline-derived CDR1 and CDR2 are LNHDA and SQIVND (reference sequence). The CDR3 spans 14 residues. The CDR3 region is CASSIEAEAEKLFF. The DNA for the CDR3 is TGTGCCAGTAGTATAGAAGCTGAGGCCGAAAAACTGTTTTTT. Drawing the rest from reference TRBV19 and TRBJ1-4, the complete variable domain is DGGITQSPKYLFRKEGQNVTLSCEQNLNHDAMYWYRQDPGQGLRLIYYSQIVNDFQKGDIAEGYSVSREKKESFPLTVTSAQKNPTAFYLCASSIEAEAEKLFFGSGTQLSVL.

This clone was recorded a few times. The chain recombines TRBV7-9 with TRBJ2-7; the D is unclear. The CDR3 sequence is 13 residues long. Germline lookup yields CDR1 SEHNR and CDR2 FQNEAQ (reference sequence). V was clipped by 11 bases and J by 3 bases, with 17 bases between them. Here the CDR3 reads CAASRQNIYEQYF. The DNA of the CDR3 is TGTGCCGCCTCGAGACAAAATATCTACGAGCAGTACTTC.

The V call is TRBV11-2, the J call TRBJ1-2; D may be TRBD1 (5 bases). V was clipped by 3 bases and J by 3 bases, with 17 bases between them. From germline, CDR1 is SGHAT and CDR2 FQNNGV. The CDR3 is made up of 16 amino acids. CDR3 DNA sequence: TGTGCCAGCAGCTTCCTGGGGCAGGGTCCTGACTATGGCTACACCTTC. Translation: CASSFLGQGPDYGYTF.

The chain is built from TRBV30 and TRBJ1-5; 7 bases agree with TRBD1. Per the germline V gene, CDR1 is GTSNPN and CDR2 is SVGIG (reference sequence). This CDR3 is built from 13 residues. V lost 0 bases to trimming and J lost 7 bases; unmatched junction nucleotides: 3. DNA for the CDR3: TGTGCCTGGAGTGTATTGACAGGGCAGCCCCAGCATTTT. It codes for CAWSVLTGQPQHF.

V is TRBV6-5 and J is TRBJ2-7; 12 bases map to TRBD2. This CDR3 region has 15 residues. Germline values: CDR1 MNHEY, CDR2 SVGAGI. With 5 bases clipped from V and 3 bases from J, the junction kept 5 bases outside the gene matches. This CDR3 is CASSPTSGRFYEQYF. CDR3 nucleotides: TGTGCCAGCAGTCCGACTAGCGGGAGATTCTACGAGCAGTACTTC.